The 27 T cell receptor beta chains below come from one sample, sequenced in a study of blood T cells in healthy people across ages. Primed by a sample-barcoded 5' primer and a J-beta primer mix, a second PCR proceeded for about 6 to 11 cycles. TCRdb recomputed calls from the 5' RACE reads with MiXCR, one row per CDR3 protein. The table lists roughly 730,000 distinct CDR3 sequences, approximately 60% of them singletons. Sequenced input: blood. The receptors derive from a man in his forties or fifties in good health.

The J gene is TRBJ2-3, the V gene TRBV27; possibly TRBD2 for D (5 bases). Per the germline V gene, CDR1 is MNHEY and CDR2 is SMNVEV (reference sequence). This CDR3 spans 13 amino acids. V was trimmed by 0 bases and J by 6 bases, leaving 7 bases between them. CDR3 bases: TGTGCCAGCAGTTTATCGAGGGAGGATACGCAGTATTTT. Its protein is CASSLSREDTQYF.

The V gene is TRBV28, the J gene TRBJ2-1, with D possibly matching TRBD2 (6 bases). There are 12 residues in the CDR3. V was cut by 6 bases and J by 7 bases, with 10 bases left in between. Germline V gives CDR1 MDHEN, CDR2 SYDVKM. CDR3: CASRRLENEQFF. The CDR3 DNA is TGTGCCAGCAGGCGACTAGAAAATGAGCAGTTCTTC.

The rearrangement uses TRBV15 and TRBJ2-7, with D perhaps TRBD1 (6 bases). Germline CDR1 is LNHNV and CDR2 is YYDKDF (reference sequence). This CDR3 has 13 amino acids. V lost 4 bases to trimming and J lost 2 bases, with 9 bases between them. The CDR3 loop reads CATSNGQPYEQYF. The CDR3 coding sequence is TGTGCCACCAGCAATGGACAGCCCTACGAGCAGTACTTC.

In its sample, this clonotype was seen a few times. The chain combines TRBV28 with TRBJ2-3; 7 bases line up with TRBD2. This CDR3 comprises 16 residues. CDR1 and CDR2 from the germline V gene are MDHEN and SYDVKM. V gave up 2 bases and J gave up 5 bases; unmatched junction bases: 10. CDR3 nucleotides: TGTGCCAGCAGTTTAGCGGGAGACCGATGGGGAGATACGCAGTATTTT. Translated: CASSLAGDRWGDTQYF.

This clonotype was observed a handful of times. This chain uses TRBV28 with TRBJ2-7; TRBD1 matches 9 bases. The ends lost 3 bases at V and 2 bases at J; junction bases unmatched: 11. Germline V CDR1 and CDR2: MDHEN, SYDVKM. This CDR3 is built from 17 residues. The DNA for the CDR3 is TGTGCCAGCAGTTTGGAACTAACAGGGGGCGAAACCTACGAGCAGTACTTC. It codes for CASSLELTGGETYEQYF.

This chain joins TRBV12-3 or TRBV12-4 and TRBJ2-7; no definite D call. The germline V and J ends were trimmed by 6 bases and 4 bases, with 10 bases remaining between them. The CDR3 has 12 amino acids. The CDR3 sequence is CASSLRMYEQYF. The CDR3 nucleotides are TGTGCCAGCAGCCTTCGGATGTACGAGCAGTACTTC.

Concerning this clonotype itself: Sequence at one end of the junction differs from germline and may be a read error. In DNA form, the CDR3 reads TGCGCCAGCAGCTTCAAAAGAGATACGCAATATTTT. It translates to CASSFKRDTQYF. The V and J genes are TRBV5-1 and TRBJ2-3; D is uncertain. This CDR3 has 12 residues. Germline loops: CDR1 SGHRS, CDR2 YFSETQ.

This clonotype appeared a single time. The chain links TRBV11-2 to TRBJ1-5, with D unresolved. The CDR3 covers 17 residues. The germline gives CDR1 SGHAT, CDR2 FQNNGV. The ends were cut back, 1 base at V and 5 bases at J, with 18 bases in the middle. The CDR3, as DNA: TGTGCCAGCAGCTTAGTAAGGGTTGCCTATCACGATCAGCCCCAGCATTTT. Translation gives CASSLVRVAYHDQPQHF.

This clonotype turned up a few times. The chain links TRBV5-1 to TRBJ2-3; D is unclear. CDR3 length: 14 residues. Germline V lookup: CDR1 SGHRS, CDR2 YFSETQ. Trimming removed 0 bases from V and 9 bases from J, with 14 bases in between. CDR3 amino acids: CASSLEAASGTQYF. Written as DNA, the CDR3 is TGCGCCAGCAGCTTGGAGGCCGCGTCCGGGACGCAGTATTTT. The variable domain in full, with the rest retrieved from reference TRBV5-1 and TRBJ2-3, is KAGVTQTPRYLIKTRGQQVTLSCSPISGHRSVSWYQQTPGQGLQFLFEYFSETQRNKGNFPGRFSGRQFSNSRSEMNVSTLELGDSALYLCASSLEAASGTQYFGPGTRLTVL.

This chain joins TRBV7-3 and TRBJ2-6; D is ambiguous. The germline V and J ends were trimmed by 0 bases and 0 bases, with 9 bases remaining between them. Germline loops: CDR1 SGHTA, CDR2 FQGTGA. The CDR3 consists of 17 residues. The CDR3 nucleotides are TGTGCCAGCAGCTTAACGCCAGATTCCTCTGGGGCCAACGTCCTGACTTTC. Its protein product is CASSLTPDSSGANVLTF.

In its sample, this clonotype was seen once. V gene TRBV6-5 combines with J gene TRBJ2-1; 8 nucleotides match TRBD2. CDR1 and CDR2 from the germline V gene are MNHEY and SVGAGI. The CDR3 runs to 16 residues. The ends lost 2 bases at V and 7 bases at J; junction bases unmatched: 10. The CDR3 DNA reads TGTGCCAGCAGTTACAATGCACTAGCGGATGTAAATGAGCAGTTCTTC. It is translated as CASSYNALADVNEQFF.

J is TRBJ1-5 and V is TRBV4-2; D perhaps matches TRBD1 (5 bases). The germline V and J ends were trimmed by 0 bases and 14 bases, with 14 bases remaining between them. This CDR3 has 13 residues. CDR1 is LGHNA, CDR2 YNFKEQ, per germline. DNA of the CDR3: TGTGCCAGCAGCCAAGACTTACAGGCCTTCAAGCATTTT. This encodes CASSQDLQAFKHF.

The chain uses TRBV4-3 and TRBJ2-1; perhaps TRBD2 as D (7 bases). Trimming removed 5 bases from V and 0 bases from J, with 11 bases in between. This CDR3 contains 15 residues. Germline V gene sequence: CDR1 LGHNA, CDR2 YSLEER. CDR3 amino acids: CASSARGASYNEQFF. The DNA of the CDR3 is TGCGCCAGCAGCGCTCGGGGGGCCTCCTACAATGAGCAGTTCTTC.

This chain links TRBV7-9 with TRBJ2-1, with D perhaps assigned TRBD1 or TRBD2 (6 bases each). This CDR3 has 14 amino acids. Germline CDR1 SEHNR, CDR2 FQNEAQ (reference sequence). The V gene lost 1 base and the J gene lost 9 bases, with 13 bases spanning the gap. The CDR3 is CASSLVVGGGEQFF. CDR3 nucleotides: TGTGCCAGCAGCTTAGTCGTAGGGGGAGGTGAGCAGTTCTTC.

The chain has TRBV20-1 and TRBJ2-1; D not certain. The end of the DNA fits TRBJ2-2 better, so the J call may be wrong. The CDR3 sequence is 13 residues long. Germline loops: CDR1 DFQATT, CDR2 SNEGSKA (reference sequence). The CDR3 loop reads CSARDLNTGELFF. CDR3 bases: TGCAGTGCTAGAGATTTGAATACCGGGGAGCTGTTTTTT.

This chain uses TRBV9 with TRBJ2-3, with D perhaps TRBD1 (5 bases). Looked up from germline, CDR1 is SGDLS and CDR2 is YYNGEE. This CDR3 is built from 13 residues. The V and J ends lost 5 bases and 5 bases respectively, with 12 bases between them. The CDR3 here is CASRSMGRDTQYF. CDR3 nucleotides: TGTGCCAGCAGGTCCATGGGGCGAGATACGCAGTATTTT. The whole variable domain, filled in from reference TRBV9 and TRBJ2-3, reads DSGVTQTPKHLITATGQRVTLRCSPRSGDLSVYWYQQSLDQGLQFLIQYYNGEERAKGNILERFSAQQFPDLHSELNLSSLELGDSALYFCASRSMGRDTQYFGPGTRLTVL.

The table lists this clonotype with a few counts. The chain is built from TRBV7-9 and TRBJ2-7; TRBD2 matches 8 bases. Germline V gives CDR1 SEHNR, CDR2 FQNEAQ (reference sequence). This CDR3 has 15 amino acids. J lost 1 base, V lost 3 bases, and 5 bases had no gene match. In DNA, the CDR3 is TGTGCCAGCAGCTTTCTAGCGGGCAAATCCTACGAGCAGTACTTC. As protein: CASSFLAGKSYEQYF. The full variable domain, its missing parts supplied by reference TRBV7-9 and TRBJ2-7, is DTGVSQNPRHKITKRGQNVTFRCDPISEHNRLYWYRQTLGQGPEFLTYFQNEAQLEKSRLLSDRFSAERPKGSFSTLEIQRTEQGDSAMYLCASSFLAGKSYEQYFGPGTRLTVT.

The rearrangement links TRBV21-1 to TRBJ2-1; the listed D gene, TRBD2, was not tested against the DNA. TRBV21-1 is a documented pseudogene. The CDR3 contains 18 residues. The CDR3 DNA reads TGTGCCAGCAGCAGGGGAATAACTACGGCTAGCGGGAGGAATGAGCAGTTCTTC. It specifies CASSRGITTASGRNEQFF.

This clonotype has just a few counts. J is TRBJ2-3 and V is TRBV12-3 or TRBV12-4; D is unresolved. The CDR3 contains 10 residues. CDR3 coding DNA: TGTGTCCCCGACACAGATACGCAGTATTTT. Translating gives CVPDTDTQYF.

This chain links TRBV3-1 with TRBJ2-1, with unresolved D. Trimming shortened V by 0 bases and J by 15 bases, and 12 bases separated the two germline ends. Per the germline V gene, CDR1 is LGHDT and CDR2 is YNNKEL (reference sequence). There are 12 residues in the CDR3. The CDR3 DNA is TGTGCCAGCAGCCAAGAGGAGTCCGGGCGGTTCTTC. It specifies CASSQEESGRFF.

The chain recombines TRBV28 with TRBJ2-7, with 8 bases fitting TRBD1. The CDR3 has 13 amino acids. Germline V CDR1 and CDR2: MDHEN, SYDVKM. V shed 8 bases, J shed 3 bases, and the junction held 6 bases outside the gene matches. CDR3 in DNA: TGTGCCAGCGTAAGGGACAGGAGCTACGAGCAGTACTTC. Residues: CASVRDRSYEQYF.

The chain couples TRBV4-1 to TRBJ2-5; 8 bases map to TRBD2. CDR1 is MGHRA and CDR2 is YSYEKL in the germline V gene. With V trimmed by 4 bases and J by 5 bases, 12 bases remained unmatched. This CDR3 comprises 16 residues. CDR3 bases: TGCGCCAGCAGCCGAGAGTTGGCGGGAGGTCTGGAGACCCAGTACTTC. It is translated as CASSRELAGGLETQYF.

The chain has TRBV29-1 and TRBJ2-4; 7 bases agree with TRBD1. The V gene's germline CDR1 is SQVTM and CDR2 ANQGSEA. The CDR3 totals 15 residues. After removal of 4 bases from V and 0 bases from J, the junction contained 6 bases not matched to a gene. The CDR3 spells CSVGGTVVAKNIQYF. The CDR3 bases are TGCAGCGTTGGGGGGACAGTGGTAGCCAAAAACATTCAGTACTTC.

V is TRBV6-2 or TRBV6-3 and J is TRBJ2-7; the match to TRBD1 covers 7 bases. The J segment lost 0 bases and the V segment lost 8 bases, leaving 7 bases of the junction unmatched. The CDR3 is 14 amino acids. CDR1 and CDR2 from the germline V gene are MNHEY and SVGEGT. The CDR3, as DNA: TGTGCCAGCCACATCTGGGACAGCTCCTACGAGCAGTACTTC. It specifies CASHIWDSSYEQYF.

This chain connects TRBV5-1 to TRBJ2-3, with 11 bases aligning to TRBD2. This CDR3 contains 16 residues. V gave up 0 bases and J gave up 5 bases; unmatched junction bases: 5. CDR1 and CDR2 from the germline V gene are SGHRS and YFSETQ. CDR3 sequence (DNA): TGCGCCAGCAGCTTGGTAACTAGCGGGAGCGGAGATACGCAGTATTTT. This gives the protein CASSLVTSGSGDTQYF.

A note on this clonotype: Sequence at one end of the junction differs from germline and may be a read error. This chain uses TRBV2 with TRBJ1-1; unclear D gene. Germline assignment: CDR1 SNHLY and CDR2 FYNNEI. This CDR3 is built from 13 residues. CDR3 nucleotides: TGTGCCAGCAGTGAAGCTTGGACCGGTGAAGTTTTCTTT. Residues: CASSEAWTGEVFF.

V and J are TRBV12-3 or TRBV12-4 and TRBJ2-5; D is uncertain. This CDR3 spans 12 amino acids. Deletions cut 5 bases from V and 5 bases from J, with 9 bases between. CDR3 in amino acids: CASSRNGETQYF. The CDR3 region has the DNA TGTGCCAGCAGTAGAAATGGGGAGACCCAGTACTTC.